The 23 T cell receptor beta chains in this list originate from one sample, sequenced in a study of draining lymph node invasion in breast cancer. TCRdb analysed the bulk RNA-seq reads with MiXCR anew, one entry per CDR3 protein. The table records around 3,500 distinct CDR3 sequences, about 73% of them present only once. Sorting for CD4+ CD45RA- CD25- cells yielded memory conventional CD4 T cells. Sample: sorted memory CD4+ effector T cells from a lymph node. These receptors were obtained from a female donor with luminal breast cancer.

This chain uses TRBV2 with TRBJ2-1; maybe TRBD2 (6 bases). Germline loops: CDR1 SNHLY, CDR2 FYNNEI. The CDR3 spans 13 residues. V shed 6 bases and J shed 7 bases, with 13 bases lying between them. The CDR3 sequence is CASSETGGNEQFF. The CDR3 region has the DNA TGTGCCAGCAGCGAAACCGGGGGTAATGAGCAGTTCTTC.

The CDR3 DNA is TGTGCCAGCAGACGACTAGCGGGGGGGATCACCGGGGAGCTGTTTTTT. Translating it yields CASRRLAGGITGELFF. The chain recombines TRBV6-1 with TRBJ2-2, with 14 bases that match TRBD2. This CDR3 region has 16 residues. Looked up from germline, CDR1 is MNHNS and CDR2 is SASEGT. J was trimmed by 4 bases and V by 6 bases; bases with no gene match: 4.

In its sample, this clonotype was seen a few times. V is TRBV7-2 and J is TRBJ1-1; D remains ambiguous. The CDR3 is made up of 13 amino acids. The germline V gene encodes CDR1 SGHTA and CDR2 FQGNSA. Trimming removed 2 bases at V and 4 bases at J, with 8 bases between. In nucleotides, the CDR3 is TGTGCCAGCAGCTTACGTCGGAGCACTGAAGCTTTCTTT. Translating gives CASSLRRSTEAFF.

In its sample, this clonotype was seen once. The chain carries TRBV7-8 and TRBJ2-5; no firm D call. This CDR3 comprises 11 residues. V lost 3 bases and J lost 5, with 4 bases in between. Germline CDR1 and CDR2: SGHVS and FQNEAQ. Written as DNA, the CDR3 is TGTGCCAGCAGCTTGTTGGAGACCCAGTACTTC. This sequence encodes CASSLLETQYF.

The chain combines TRBV28 with TRBJ2-7; no clear D gene. V lost 6 bases to trimming and J lost 6 bases, with 12 bases between them. Germline values: CDR1 MDHEN, CDR2 SYDVKM. This CDR3 contains 12 residues. The CDR3 DNA follows: TGTGCCAGCAGCAATCCGGAGCGCGAGCAGTACTTC. Its protein is CASSNPEREQYF.

This chain uses TRBV12-3 or TRBV12-4 with TRBJ1-1; TRBD1 matches at 10 bases. The CDR3 is made up of 14 amino acids. The ends lost 8 bases at V and 7 bases at J; junction bases unmatched: 10. CDR3 DNA: TGTGCCAGCTTTAAGGGACAGGGGTTTTTTGAAGCTTTCTTT. Translated: CASFKGQGFFEAFF.

The rearrangement joins TRBV5-1 to TRBJ2-3; 9 nucleotides align to TRBD2. The germline V gene encodes CDR1 SGHRS and CDR2 YFSETQ. The CDR3 is 16 residues long. The J segment lost 6 bases and the V segment lost 0 bases, leaving 8 bases of the junction unmatched. The CDR3 sequence: CASSLVAGGPGDTQYF. In nucleotides, the CDR3 is TGCGCCAGCAGCTTGGTCGCGGGGGGGCCCGGGGATACGCAGTATTTT.

The V call is TRBV4-2, the J call TRBJ2-7, with 7 bases identical to TRBD2. The CDR3 runs to 18 residues. The germline CDR1 and CDR2 sequences are LGHNA and YNFKEQ. The V gene end was trimmed by 1 base and the J gene end by 0 bases; junction bases not matched to a gene: 12. Here the CDR3 reads CASSQGMRLGGTSYEQYF. The CDR3 DNA reads TGTGCCAGCAGCCAAGGTATGAGGCTCGGGGGGACCTCCTACGAGCAGTACTTC.

This clonotype occurred once. At one boundary the junction diverges from the germline segment, which might be a read error. The chain employs TRBV7-7 and TRBJ2-5, with 7 bases aligning to TRBD1. Germline CDR1 is SSHAT and CDR2 is FNYEAQ (reference sequence). This CDR3 is built from 13 residues. Here the CDR3 reads CASSSWTGETQYF. CDR3 in DNA: TGTGCTAGCAGCTCCTGGACAGGCGAGACCCAGTACTTC.

The CDR3 loop is CASSRTGGDTEAFF. CDR3 nucleotides: TGTGCCAGCAGCAGGACAGGGGGCGACACTGAAGCTTTCTTT. The gene calls are TRBV5-4 and TRBJ1-1; 11 bases are shared with TRBD1. The CDR3 is made up of 14 amino acids. Losses at the gene ends were 4 bases for V and 3 bases for J; bases not matched to a gene: 2. Germline CDR1 is SGHNT and CDR2 is YYREEE (reference sequence).

The chain employs TRBV5-1 and TRBJ2-5; D unclear. The CDR3 length is 14 residues. Trimming shortened V by 0 bases and J by 3 bases, and 9 bases separated the two germline ends. Looked up from germline, CDR1 is SGHRS and CDR2 is YFSETQ. As DNA, the CDR3 is TGCGCCAGCAGCTTGGAGGCAGCAGAAGAGACCCAGTACTTC. It is translated as CASSLEAAEETQYF.

This chain uses TRBV2 with TRBJ2-3; no definite D call. The CDR3 runs to 15 residues. Trimming took 1 base from V and 4 from J, leaving 12 bases between them. CDR1 SNHLY and CDR2 FYNNEI come from the germline V gene. The CDR3 region is CASSEGGFGADTQYF. DNA for the CDR3: TGTGCCAGCAGTGAAGGGGGTTTTGGAGCAGATACGCAGTATTTT.

The chain links TRBV7-2 to TRBJ2-5; maybe TRBD2 (6 bases). Trimming removed 1 base from V and 1 base from J, with 13 bases in between. Germline V lookup: CDR1 SGHTA, CDR2 FQGNSA. This CDR3 contains 16 residues. The CDR3, as DNA: TGTGCCAGCAGCTTAGGAGAGGGGAGGTCCCAAGAGACCCAGTACTTC. Encoded protein: CASSLGEGRSQETQYF.

J is TRBJ2-7 and V is TRBV7-9; 7 bases line up with TRBD1. Unmatched junction bases numbered 11, after V lost 8 bases and J lost 7 bases. The V gene's germline CDR1 is SEHNR and CDR2 FQNEAQ (reference sequence). CDR3 length: 13 residues. The chain's CDR3 is CASGRGLSWEQYF. The CDR3 bases are TGTGCCAGCGGAAGGGGGCTCTCCTGGGAGCAGTACTTC.

The chain recombines TRBV7-2 with TRBJ1-5; no clear D gene. The CDR3 has 12 residues. The V end was cut by 4 bases, the J end by 3 bases, with 4 bases between. The V gene's germline CDR1 is SGHTA and CDR2 FQGNSA. The CDR3 region has the DNA TGTGCCAGCAGCTCCTACAATCAGCCCCAGCATTTT. It yields the protein CASSSYNQPQHF.

This chain connects TRBV7-8 to TRBJ2-1, with 12 bases identical to TRBD1. This CDR3 has 16 amino acids. Losses at the gene ends were 4 bases for V and 9 bases for J; bases not matched to a gene: 10. Germline V CDR1 and CDR2: SGHVS, FQNEAQ. The DNA of the CDR3 is TGTGCCAGCAGCTCGAGGGACAGGGGGCGCGAGGCTGAGCAGTTCTTC. This encodes CASSSRDRGREAEQFF.

V is TRBV27 and J is TRBJ2-1, with TRBD2 identical over 10 bases. Trimming took 10 bases from V and 15 from J; bases not matched to a gene: 12. CDR3 length: 12 amino acids. CDR1 and CDR2 (germline): MNHEY, SMNVEV (reference sequence). For the CDR3, the DNA is TGTGCCACCGACGGGACTAGCGCCTATCCGTTCTTC. Translating gives CATDGTSAYPFF.

This clonotype appeared a single time. This rearrangement joins TRBV27 to TRBJ2-7; 14 bases fit TRBD2. CDR1 is MNHEY, CDR2 SMNVEV, per germline (reference sequence). The junction had 7 bases not matched to a gene; V was cut back by 5 bases and J by 1 base. This CDR3 is built from 17 residues. The CDR3 DNA reads as TGTGCCAGCAGTCCGACTAGCGGGAGGGCCTCGTCCTACGAGCAGTACTTC. As protein: CASSPTSGRASSYEQYF.

The rearrangement uses TRBV4-1 and TRBJ1-5; 11 bases agree with TRBD1. The ends lost 0 bases at V and 6 bases at J; junction bases unmatched: 7. The CDR3 covers 17 residues. CDR1 is MGHRA, CDR2 YSYEKL, per germline. Written as DNA, the CDR3 is TGCGCCAGCAGCCAAGATGGAGGGACAGGGGGGATTCAGCCCCAGCATTTT. Protein product: CASSQDGGTGGIQPQHF.

The chain couples TRBV4-2 to TRBJ1-1; unclear D gene. V lost 0 bases, J lost 5 bases, and 7 bases lay in between. The CDR3 length is 13 residues. Per the germline V gene, CDR1 is LGHNA and CDR2 is YNFKEQ. CDR3 DNA sequence: TGTGCCAGCAGCCAAGATCGGGGAACTGAAGCTTTCTTT. Translated: CASSQDRGTEAFF.

The genes are TRBV12-3 or TRBV12-4 and TRBJ2-1, with TRBD2 matching over 13 bases. The CDR3 totals 17 residues. J gave up 5 bases and V 6 bases, and 10 bases lay outside the gene matches. CDR3 sequence (DNA): TGTGCCAGCAGCCACTCCCCCGGACTAGCGGGGGACAATGAGCAGTTCTTC. Translation gives CASSHSPGLAGDNEQFF.

The chain has TRBV5-1 and TRBJ2-2; D might be TRBD2 (5 bases). This CDR3 contains 16 residues. V was shortened by 1 base and J by 0 bases, with 10 bases between the two germline ends. CDR1 SGHRS and CDR2 YFSETQ come from the germline V gene. For the CDR3, the DNA is TGCGCCAGCAGCTTGAGGACTGGAACGAACACCGGGGAGCTGTTTTTT. This codes for CASSLRTGTNTGELFF.

The chain employs TRBV2 and TRBJ2-3; D may correspond to TRBD1 or TRBD2 (5 bases each). This CDR3 contains 12 residues. Between the trimmed V and J ends, which lost 4 bases and 7 bases, there was a span of 9 bases. CDR1 is SNHLY, CDR2 FYNNEI, per germline. CDR3 protein: CASSVGVYTQYF. In DNA form, the CDR3 reads TGTGCCAGCAGTGTGGGGGTATATACGCAGTATTTT.